The 23 T cell receptor beta chains in this list originate from one sample, sequenced in a study of T cells in Graves' hyperthyroidism and ophthalmopathy. RNA transcripts served as the template for amplifying TCR beta CDR3 regions. Researchers ran a first-round RT-PCR on the TCR CDR3 using the HTBI primer set. TCRdb redid the calling of the multiplex PCR reads with MiXCR, one entry per CDR3 protein. The sample records a few hundred thousand distinct CDR3 sequences, roughly 13% being singletons. Sequenced sample: blood. The source of these receptors is a middle-aged woman with Graves' ophthalmopathy.

This clonotype was seen a handful of times. The chain couples TRBV6-1 to TRBJ2-7; D uncertain. CDR3 size: 13 residues. V lost 5 bases and J lost 2, with 10 bases in between. Germline V gene sequence: CDR1 MNHNS, CDR2 SASEGT. CDR3 in DNA: TGTGCCAGCAGTCAGTCCGGAACCTACGAGCAGTACTTC. Protein sequence: CASSQSGTYEQYF.

Ten or more counts support this clonotype. The chain is built from TRBV6-1 and TRBJ2-5; 7 nucleotides align to TRBD1. The CDR3 is made up of 13 amino acids. Per germline, CDR1 MNHNS and CDR2 SASEGT. Trimming at V came to 6 bases and at J to 5 bases, leaving 6 bases not matched to a gene. The DNA of the CDR3 is TGTGCCAGCAGACAGGGGTTCCGGGAGACCCAGTACTTC. This gives the protein CASRQGFRETQYF.

This clonotype has more than one count but fewer than ten. The genes are TRBV11-2 and TRBJ2-7, with a possible D match to TRBD2 (7 bases). CDR1 SGHAT and CDR2 FQNNGV come from the germline V gene. The CDR3 covers 14 residues. V lost 1 base to trimming and J lost 7 bases, with 14 bases between them. CDR3 protein: CASSLASGGREQYF. The CDR3 DNA is TGTGCCAGCAGCTTAGCCTCCGGGGGGCGGGAGCAGTACTTC.

This clonotype has a handful of counts. This chain joins TRBV6-5 and TRBJ1-2; weak D call: TRBD1 (6 bases). This CDR3 region has 13 residues. V lost 2 bases and J 7 bases, leaving 11 bases between the germline ends. Germline lookup yields CDR1 MNHEY and CDR2 SVGAGI. The DNA for the CDR3 is TGTGCCAGCAGTTACGGTGGGGGCTTTGGCTACACCTTC. As protein: CASSYGGGFGYTF.

This clonotype has just a few counts. A clone one base away is much larger, so this may be a read error. The gene calls are TRBV12-3 or TRBV12-4 and TRBJ1-5, with D perhaps TRBD1 (5 bases). The V and J ends lost 11 bases and 3 bases respectively, with 17 bases between them. The CDR3 runs 14 residues. The CDR3 coding sequence is TGTGCCGGCGGGGCAGGGAGGACCAATCAGCCCCAGCATTTT. This encodes CAGGAGRTNQPQHF.

The rearrangement joins TRBV18 to TRBJ1-4, with D tentatively TRBD1 (5 bases). This CDR3 is 13 amino acids long. In germline, CDR1 is KGHSH, CDR2 LQKENI. The V and J ends lost 5 bases and 7 bases respectively, with 11 bases between them. DNA for the CDR3: TGTGCCAGCTCAAACGGGACCTCTGAAAAACTGTTTTTT. It translates to CASSNGTSEKLFF.

This clonotype was observed a single time. J is TRBJ1-2 and V is TRBV19; D gene ambiguous. Trimming removed 3 bases at V and 4 bases at J, with 9 bases between. Germline V lookup: CDR1 LNHDA, CDR2 SQIVND (reference sequence). The CDR3 contains 13 residues. The CDR3 DNA reads as TGTGCCAGTAGTATGGCAGGCTTCTATGGCTACACCTTC. It codes for CASSMAGFYGYTF.

This clonotype was detected only a few times. The V call is TRBV11-2, the J call TRBJ2-3; TRBD2 agrees at 10 bases. V trimming: 1 base; J trimming: 0 bases; junction bases outside the gene matches: 7. Germline assignment: CDR1 SGHAT and CDR2 FQNNGV. This CDR3 contains 18 residues. CDR3 residues: CASSLGPSGSTSTDTQYF. Here the CDR3 DNA reads TGTGCCAGCAGCTTAGGCCCTAGCGGGAGTACTAGCACAGATACGCAGTATTTT.

In this sample, this clonotype turned up many times. The rearrangement joins TRBV2 to TRBJ2-1; TRBD1 agrees at 8 bases. V gave up 4 bases and J gave up 9 bases; unmatched junction bases: 8. The CDR3 is 14 residues long. Per the germline V gene, CDR1 is SNHLY and CDR2 is FYNNEI. CDR3 coding DNA: TGTGCCAGCAGTGCGGGGACAGGTGGGTCTGAGCAGTTCTTC. It translates to CASSAGTGGSEQFF.

The sample holds many counts of this clonotype. The J gene is TRBJ2-5, the V gene TRBV11-2, with 11 bases that match TRBD2. Looked up from germline, CDR1 is SGHAT and CDR2 is FQNNGV. V lost 6 bases, J lost 2 bases, and 2 bases stayed unmatched. This CDR3 region has 14 residues. CDR3 DNA: TGTGCCAGCAGACTAGCGGGAGAACAAGAGACCCAGTACTTC. Translating gives CASRLAGEQETQYF.

This clonotype showed up many times. The chain combines TRBV7-2 with TRBJ2-1; 11 bases align to TRBD2. The CDR3 covers 15 residues. Germline assignment: CDR1 SGHTA and CDR2 FQGNSA. Trimming removed 8 bases from V and 6 bases from J; junction bases left unmatched: 9. Here the CDR3 DNA reads TGTGCCAGCTGGCGGACTAGCGGGCCGTTCAATGAGCAGTTCTTC. It is translated as CASWRTSGPFNEQFF.

CDR3 sequence reads: CASSVGAGIGYTF. CDR3 DNA sequence: TGTGCCAGCAGCGTAGGGGCAGGGATAGGCTACACCTTC. J is TRBJ1-2 and V is TRBV9; D is possibly TRBD1 (5 bases). The CDR3 contains 13 residues. Between the trimmed V and J ends, which lost 0 bases and 8 bases, there was a span of 11 bases. Germline lookup yields CDR1 SGDLS and CDR2 YYNGEE.

Points on this clonotype: Germline and junction disagree at one end, which may indicate a read error. The rearrangement uses TRBV6-1 and TRBJ1-5, with D possibly matching TRBD1 (5 bases). The CDR3 extends over 14 amino acids. The germline V gene encodes CDR1 MNHNS and CDR2 SASEGT. CDR3 DNA sequence: TGTGCCAGCAGACCCCAGGGTGGGAATCAGCCCCGGCATTTT. Protein product: CASRPQGGNQPRHF.

This clonotype was recorded at least ten times. V and J are TRBV28 and TRBJ1-2; 7 bases are shared with TRBD1. There are 14 residues in the CDR3. V lost 6 bases and J lost 5; bases outside the gene matches: 9. CDR1 and CDR2 from the germline V gene are MDHEN and SYDVKM. The CDR3 nucleotides are TGTGCCAGCAGAACAGGACAGGATAGATATGGCTACACCTTC. Its translation: CASRTGQDRYGYTF.

This clonotype was recorded once. The chain uses TRBV11-2 and TRBJ2-5, with D maybe TRBD2 (5 bases). Germline CDR1 and CDR2: SGHAT and FQNNGV. Trimming took off 5 bases at V and 4 bases at J, with 14 bases between the two ends. The CDR3 length is 14 residues. The CDR3 sequence: CASSIWSGGETQYF. The CDR3 nucleotides are TGTGCCAGCAGCATCTGGAGCGGAGGAGAGACCCAGTACTTC. The entire variable domain, with the rest obtained from reference TRBV11-2 and TRBJ2-5, is as follows: EAGVAQSPRYKIIEKRQSVAFWCNPISGHATLYWYQQILGQGPKLLIQFQNNGVVDDSQLPKDRFSAERLKGVDSTLKIQPAKLEDSAVYLCASSIWSGGETQYFGPGTRLLVL.

The gene calls are TRBV20-1 and TRBJ1-1; 9 bases are a match to TRBD1. V dropped 0 bases and J dropped 0; count of bases not matched to a gene: 8. Germline V lookup: CDR1 DFQATT, CDR2 SNEGSKA (reference sequence). The CDR3 covers 17 residues. This CDR3 is CSARDLLQGAVNTEAFF. CDR3 nucleotide sequence: TGCAGTGCTAGAGATCTTTTACAGGGGGCCGTGAACACTGAAGCTTTCTTT.

This clonotype was counted many times. V is TRBV5-1 and J is TRBJ2-1; 8 bases align to TRBD2. Germline values: CDR1 SGHRS, CDR2 YFSETQ. V trimming: 5 bases; J trimming: 6 bases; junction bases outside the gene matches: 4. This CDR3 spans 13 amino acids. This chain's CDR3 is CASRELAANEQFF. CDR3 in DNA: TGCGCCAGCAGGGAACTAGCGGCCAATGAGCAGTTCTTC.

This clonotype was observed at least ten times. The chain uses TRBV20-1 and TRBJ2-5; 8 nucleotides align to TRBD2. V was pared by 1 base and J by 0 bases, with 4 bases of the junction left unmatched. Germline lookup yields CDR1 DFQATT and CDR2 SNEGSKA (reference sequence). The CDR3 has 15 amino acids. Written as DNA, the CDR3 is TGCAGTGCTAGAGGCCAGCGGGGGAACCAAGAGACCCAGTACTTC. It is translated as CSARGQRGNQETQYF.

A word on this clonotype: A much larger clone lies one base from this, so it may be a read error. The V gene is TRBV20-1, the J gene TRBJ2-1, with 13 positions matching TRBD2. This CDR3 is 13 amino acids long. Germline CDR1 and CDR2: DFQATT and SNEGSKA (reference sequence). This CDR3 is CGAWTSGSYEQFF. The CDR3 DNA is TGCGGTGCTTGGACTAGCGGGAGCTATGAGCAGTTCTTC.

The chain employs TRBV11-2 and TRBJ2-7; 9 nucleotides agree with TRBD1. The CDR3 has 16 amino acids. CDR1 and CDR2 (germline): SGHAT, FQNNGV. The J segment lost 2 bases and the V segment lost 0 bases, leaving 5 bases of the junction unmatched. This CDR3 reads CASSLDLGTGTYEQYF. The CDR3 DNA reads TGTGCCAGCAGCTTAGACCTGGGGACAGGGACCTACGAGCAGTACTTC.

This clonotype was counted a few times. V gene TRBV18 combines with J gene TRBJ2-3, with D tentatively TRBD1 (6 bases). CDR1 is KGHSH and CDR2 is LQKENI in the germline V gene. This CDR3 is 16 amino acids long. V was trimmed by 2 bases and J by 1 base, leaving 13 bases between them. The CDR3 DNA follows: TGTGCCAGCTCACCAAGTCCAAAGGGGGGCACAGATACGCAGTATTTT. Translating gives CASSPSPKGGTDTQYF.

This clonotype was counted between two and nine times. The rearrangement links TRBV18 to TRBJ1-1, with 9 bases that match TRBD1. In germline, CDR1 is KGHSH, CDR2 LQKENI. After removal of 4 bases from V and 10 bases from J, the junction contained 4 bases not matched to a gene. CDR3 length: 12 residues. In DNA, the CDR3 is TGTGCCAGCTCACTAGGACAGGGGAGAGCTTTCTTT. This encodes CASSLGQGRAFF.

This clonotype appeared many times. The V gene is TRBV7-8, the J gene TRBJ2-7; D ambiguous. The V end lost 3 bases, the J end lost 0 bases, and 9 bases lay between the germline ends. This CDR3 region has 14 residues. CDR1 and CDR2 (germline): SGHVS, FQNEAQ. The CDR3 protein is CASSFTSRSYEQYF. DNA for the CDR3: TGTGCCAGCAGCTTTACTTCTCGCTCCTACGAGCAGTACTTC. The full variable domain, completed using reference TRBV7-8 and TRBJ2-7, is GAGVSQSPRYKVAKRGQDVALRCDPISGHVSLFWYQQALGQGPEFLTYFQNEAQLDKSGLPSDRFFAERPEGSVSTLKIQRTQQEDSAVYLCASSFTSRSYEQYFGPGTRLTVT.